What follows are 9 T cell receptor beta chains derived from one specimen sequenced in a study of Graves' ophthalmopathy and Graves' hyperthyroidism. For repertoire sequencing, the TCR beta CDR3 regions were amplified from RNA transcripts. HTBI primers served in a first-round RT-PCR, which a second-round multiplex PCR followed. TCRdb used MiXCR to reprocess the multiplex PCR reads, holding one entry per CDR3 protein. Among around 590,000 distinct CDR3 sequences listed, 35% to 45% were seen once. Sample: peripheral blood or thyroid tissue (not recorded which). Receptors were obtained from an adult man with Graves' hyperthyroidism.

The chain combines TRBV5-5 with TRBJ1-6; D call uncertain. Looked up from germline, CDR1 is SGHKS and CDR2 is YYEKEE (reference sequence). This CDR3 spans 17 amino acids. Trimming took 2 bases from V and 2 from J, leaving 14 bases between them. The CDR3 region is CASSLDRARTYNSPLHF. CDR3 DNA: TGTGCCAGCAGCTTAGACCGGGCCAGGACCTATAATTCACCCCTCCACTTT.

V and J are TRBV11-2 and TRBJ1-1; D is perhaps TRBD1 (6 bases). V was cut by 2 bases and J by 0 bases, with 10 bases left in between. Per germline, CDR1 SGHAT and CDR2 FQNNGV. This CDR3 region has 15 residues. CDR3 in amino acids: CASSLYRQVNTEAFF. CDR3 sequence (DNA): TGTGCCAGCAGCTTATATCGACAGGTGAACACTGAAGCTTTCTTT. The complete variable domain, with remaining parts taken from reference TRBV11-2 and TRBJ1-1, reads EAGVAQSPRYKIIEKRQSVAFWCNPISGHATLYWYQQILGQGPKLLIQFQNNGVVDDSQLPKDRFSAERLKGVDSTLKIQPAKLEDSAVYLCASSLYRQVNTEAFFGQGTRLTVV.

This clonotype came up once. This chain joins TRBV7-9 and TRBJ2-6, with 10 nucleotides matching TRBD1. Trimming cost V 4 bases and J 0 bases; bases outside gene matches: 15. The CDR3 sequence is 21 residues long. CDR1 SEHNR and CDR2 FQNEAQ come from the germline V gene (reference sequence). The CDR3 DNA is TGTGCCAGCAGCTATCGGCCCGGGACAGGGGTGATGAACTCTGGGGCCAACGTCCTGACTTTC. Translating it yields CASSYRPGTGVMNSGANVLTF.

Remarks on this clonotype: The CDR3 does not close with the conserved phenylalanine or tryptophan, likely indicating a read error. The DNA is left out, because the CDR3 cannot be placed on it with certainty; the CDR3 is given as TCRdb lists it. The rearrangement uses TRBV7-8 and TRBJ2-5; the D segment call TRBD1 is taken from the table without a DNA check. From its first to its last residue, the CDR3 has 16 amino acids. The germline V gene encodes CDR1 SGHVS and CDR2 FQNEAQ. The CDR3 loop reads CASSQDRRDYGYTFGS.

Many counts were recorded for this clonotype. This chain joins TRBV19 and TRBJ1-5; D is unresolved. Trimming pared 7 bases from V and 3 bases from J, leaving 16 bases between. The CDR3 sequence is 15 residues long. Germline CDR1 reads LNHDA; CDR2 reads SQIVND (reference sequence). CDR3 sequence (DNA): TGTGCCAGTAAGGGATCGGGAGGTAACAATCAGCCCCAGCATTTT. Its protein is CASKGSGGNNQPQHF.

About this clonotype: This may arise from a read error, as a much more abundant clone is one base away. CDR3 in amino acids: CGVEEGRTGNTIYF. DNA of the CDR3: TGCGGCGTTGAAGAGGGTCGGACTGGAAACACCATATATTTT. This chain connects TRBV29-1 to TRBJ1-3; D is unresolved. Looked up from germline, CDR1 is SQVTM and CDR2 is ANQGSEA. The CDR3 totals 14 residues.

The rearrangement uses TRBV15 and TRBJ1-5, with 9 bases matching TRBD1. V shed 3 bases, J shed 4 bases, and the junction held 4 bases outside the gene matches. In germline, CDR1 is LNHNV, CDR2 YYDKDF (reference sequence). The CDR3 covers 15 residues. The CDR3 DNA is TGTGCCACCAGCAGGGGGACAGGGAGTAATCAGCCCCAGCATTTT. Amino acids: CATSRGTGSNQPQHF. Drawing the rest from reference TRBV15 and TRBJ1-5, the complete variable domain is DAMVIQNPRYQVTQFGKPVTLSCSQTLNHNVMYWYQQKSSQAPKLLFHYYDKDFNNEADTPDNFQSRRPNTSFCFLDIRSPGLGDTAMYLCATSRGTGSNQPQHFGDGTRLSIL.

This clonotype was observed a few times. The rearrangement uses TRBV20-1 and TRBJ1-3; D is unresolved. Germline V lookup: CDR1 DFQATT, CDR2 SNEGSKA (reference sequence). The CDR3 is 15 residues long. The V and J ends lost 4 bases and 0 bases respectively, with 13 bases between them. The CDR3 DNA reads TGCAGTGCTAAGGATAACTATTTCTCTGGAAACACCATATATTTT. Protein sequence: CSAKDNYFSGNTIYF.

This clonotype was recorded many times. The genes are TRBV20-1 and TRBJ2-7, with 7 positions matching TRBD2. Per the germline V gene, CDR1 is DFQATT and CDR2 is SNEGSKA (reference sequence). This CDR3 region has 15 residues. V lost 1 base and J lost 6; bases outside the gene matches: 12. The CDR3 DNA reads TGCAGTGCTAGAGGCACCGGGACTACAGGCCGCGAGCAGTACTTC. This codes for CSARGTGTTGREQYF.